Listed here are 10 T cell receptor beta chains from one sample, sequenced in a study of shared clonotypes between healthy human individuals (TCRdb year 2020). CD8 naive samples consisted of CD45RO-negative cells that were positively selected for CCR7, yielding a CD45RA+CCR7+ population without TemRA cells. Library preparation employed the immunoSEQ multiplex PCR assay. What TCRdb holds here is the immuneACCESS table cut down to in-frame rearrangements. Part of the clones is not present; checked against another copy, under half of the missing clones reflect an unresolved V gene, and the others are unexplained. The sample yields about 580,000 clones; about 98% were counted once. The top ten clonotypes cover 0.3% to 0.35% of the sample. Sample: naive CD8+ T cells sorted from blood. The cell subset or site label here, explained by the study, means: CD45RA+CCR7+. The origin of the receptors is a man aged 25-45 years in good health.

The genes are TRBV7-9 and TRBJ2-3; D remains unclear. CDR3 length: 12 amino acids. Per the germline V gene, CDR1 is SEHNR and CDR2 is FQNEAQ (reference sequence). V was trimmed by 2 bases and J by 6 bases, leaving 6 bases between them. The CDR3 nucleotides are TGTGCCAGCAGCTTAACCTCGGATACGCAGTATTTT. It translates to CASSLTSDTQYF.

The CDR3 coding sequence is TGTGCCAGCAGCCCACGGGACCCTTACAATGAGCAGTTCTTC. Protein product: CASSPRDPYNEQFF. The chain uses TRBV9 and TRBJ2-1, with D perhaps given as TRBD1 or TRBD2 (5 bases each). The CDR3 sequence is 14 residues long. Germline V gene sequence: CDR1 SGDLS, CDR2 YYNGEE. Trimming cost V 4 bases and J 4 bases, with 12 bases left between them.

CDR3 DNA sequence: TGCGCCAGCAGCCGGACTAGCGGGAGGGAATCCACGGATGAGCAGTTCTTC. Its translation is CASSRTSGRESTDEQFF. The chain recombines TRBV5-1 with TRBJ2-1, with 15 bases matching TRBD2. Per the germline V gene, CDR1 is SGHRS and CDR2 is YFSETQ. CDR3 length: 17 residues. Losses at the gene ends were 4 bases for V and 8 bases for J; bases not matched to a gene: 10.

This clone occurred once. The chain links TRBV2 to TRBJ2-7, with D perhaps being TRBD1 or TRBD2 (5 bases each). CDR1 and CDR2 (germline): SNHLY, FYNNEI. The CDR3 has 16 residues. Trimming took 3 bases from V and 1 from J, leaving 16 bases between them. The CDR3 region is CASSDGDGKLSYEQYF. Here the CDR3 DNA reads TGTGCCAGCAGTGATGGGGACGGAAAGTTATCCTACGAGCAGTACTTC.

The chain combines TRBV18 with TRBJ2-5; 7 bases are shared with TRBD1. The CDR3 totals 17 residues. The V segment lost 3 bases and the J segment 5 bases; nucleotides outside the gene matches: 15. Germline V gives CDR1 KGHSH, CDR2 LQKENI. The CDR3 sequence: CASSPTETGSLMETQYF. CDR3 nucleotide sequence: TGTGCCAGCTCACCGACCGAGACAGGGTCGCTGATGGAGACCCAGTACTTC.

V and J are TRBV7-9 and TRBJ2-1; 8 bases match TRBD1. Looked up from germline, CDR1 is SEHNR and CDR2 is FQNEAQ (reference sequence). CDR3 length equals 15 residues. Losses at the gene ends were 8 bases for V and 10 bases for J; bases not matched to a gene: 16. The CDR3 sequence: CASLTSRGTGREQFF. CDR3 in DNA: TGTGCCAGCCTCACAAGCCGGGGGACAGGCCGCGAGCAGTTCTTC.

This chain joins TRBV5-8 and TRBJ2-7; tentative D call: TRBD1 (6 bases). Germline lookup yields CDR1 SGHTS and CDR2 YDEGEE. CDR3 length: 16 amino acids. The V and J ends lost 0 bases and 0 bases respectively, with 13 bases between them. CDR3 amino acids: CASSLDSGEASYEQYF. The CDR3 DNA follows: TGTGCCAGCAGCTTGGATTCAGGGGAAGCCTCCTACGAGCAGTACTTC.

The V call is TRBV7-9, the J call TRBJ1-1, with D possibly matching TRBD1 (5 bases). Germline loops: CDR1 SEHNR, CDR2 FQNEAQ (reference sequence). With 0 bases removed from V and 6 bases from J, the gap between germline ends came to 14 bases. The CDR3 covers 15 residues. The CDR3 sequence is CASSLAQGWRAEAFF. CDR3 coding DNA: TGTGCCAGCAGCTTAGCGCAGGGCTGGAGAGCTGAAGCTTTCTTT. Supplemented by reference TRBV7-9 and TRBJ1-1, the full variable domain reads DTGVSQNPRHKITKRGQNVTFRCDPISEHNRLYWYRQTLGQGPEFLTYFQNEAQLEKSRLLSDRFSAERPKGSFSTLEIQRTEQGDSAMYLCASSLAQGWRAEAFFGQGTRLTVV.

J is TRBJ2-2 and V is TRBV7-6; tentative D call: TRBD2 (5 bases). The CDR3 covers 15 residues. V was cut by 1 base and J by 5 bases, with 11 bases left in between. Germline loops: CDR1 SGHVS, CDR2 FNYEAQ. CDR3 in amino acids: CASSLGVGGTGELFF. CDR3 coding DNA: TGTGCCAGCAGCTTAGGGGTAGGCGGGACCGGGGAGCTGTTTTTT. The full variable domain, its missing parts supplied by reference TRBV7-6 and TRBJ2-2, is GAGVSQSPRYKVTKRGQDVALRCDPISGHVSLYWYRQALGQGPEFLTYFNYEAQQDKSGLPNDRFSAERPEGSISTLTIQRTEQRDSAMYRCASSLGVGGTGELFFGEGSRLTVL.

The chain couples TRBV14 to TRBJ2-7; TRBD1 might be the D (6 bases). This CDR3 comprises 14 residues. Germline values: CDR1 SGHDN, CDR2 FVKESK. Trimming pared 2 bases from V and 3 bases from J, leaving 11 bases between. The CDR3 is CASSQTGFYYEQYF. The CDR3 nucleotides read TGTGCCAGCAGCCAAACAGGGTTTTACTACGAGCAGTACTTC. Filled out from reference TRBV14 and TRBJ2-7, the complete variable domain reads EAGVTQFPSHSVIEKGQTVTLRCDPISGHDNLYWYRRVMGKEIKFLLHFVKESKQDESGMPNNRFLAERTGGTYSTLKVQPAELEDSGVYFCASSQTGFYYEQYFGPGTRLTVT.